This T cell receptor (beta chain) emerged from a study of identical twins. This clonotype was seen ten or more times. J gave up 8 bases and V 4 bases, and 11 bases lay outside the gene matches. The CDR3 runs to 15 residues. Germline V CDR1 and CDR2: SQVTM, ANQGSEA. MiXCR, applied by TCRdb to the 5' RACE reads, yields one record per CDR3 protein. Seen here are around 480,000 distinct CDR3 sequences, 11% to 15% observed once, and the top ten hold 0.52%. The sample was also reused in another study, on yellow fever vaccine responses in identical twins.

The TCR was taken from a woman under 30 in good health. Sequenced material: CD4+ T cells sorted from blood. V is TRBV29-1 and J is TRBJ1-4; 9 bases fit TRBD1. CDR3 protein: CSVGLTGGGREKLFF. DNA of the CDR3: TGCAGCGTTGGTTTGACAGGGGGAGGTCGGGAAAAACTGTTTTTT.